This T cell receptor (beta chain) is drawn from a study of T cell repertoires in cytomegalovirus infection. At the level of the study: Indicated by public TCR beta signatures were CMV infection and matching HLA type.

TCRdb processed the reads anew with MiXCR; each CDR3 protein has one entry. The profile shows 560,000 or so distinct CDR3 sequences, more than 15% of them singletons. This clonotype has a count of ten or more. What it binds is unknown. Study-wide findings and caveats: Clonotypes of TCR beta that were HLA-C-restricted and CMV-specific dominated the ex vivo response. Summed frequency of shared TCR beta families picked out CMV carriers who also had the relevant HLA.

The V gene end was trimmed by 2 bases and the J gene end by 0 bases; junction bases not matched to a gene: 4. Looked up from germline, CDR1 is SEHNR and CDR2 is FQNEAQ (reference sequence). The CDR3 length is 15 residues. Input material: CD8+ T cells from PBMCs. The TCR sequence derives from a human donor in good health (CMV status not recorded). Some clones in this sample may be carry-over from other donors' samples. The chain carries TRBV7-9 and TRBJ2-7, with 7 positions matching TRBD2. CDR3 region: CASSLPGGSSYEQYF. For the CDR3, the DNA is TGTGCCAGCAGCTTACCGGGAGGATCCTCCTACGAGCAGTACTTC.